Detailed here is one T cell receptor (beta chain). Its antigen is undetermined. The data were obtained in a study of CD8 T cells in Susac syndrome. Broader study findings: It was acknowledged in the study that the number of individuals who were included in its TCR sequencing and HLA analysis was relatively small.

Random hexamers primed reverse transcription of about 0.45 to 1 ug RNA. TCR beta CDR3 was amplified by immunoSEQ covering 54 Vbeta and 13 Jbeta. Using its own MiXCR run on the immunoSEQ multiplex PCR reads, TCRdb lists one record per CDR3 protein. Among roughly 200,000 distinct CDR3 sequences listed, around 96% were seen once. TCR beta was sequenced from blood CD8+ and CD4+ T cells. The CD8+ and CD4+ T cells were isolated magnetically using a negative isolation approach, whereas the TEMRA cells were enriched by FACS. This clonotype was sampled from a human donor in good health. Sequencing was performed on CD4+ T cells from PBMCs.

CDR3 region: CASSPREANEQFF. CDR3 nucleotide sequence: TGTGCCAGCAGCCCAAGGGAGGCCAATGAGCAGTTCTTC. V and J are TRBV4-2 and TRBJ2-1, with D perhaps matching TRBD2 (6 bases). There are 13 residues in the CDR3. Between the trimmed V and J ends, which lost 4 bases and 6 bases, there was a span of 10 bases. Germline CDR1 reads LGHNA; CDR2 reads YNFKEQ.